This T cell receptor (beta chain) was sequenced during a study of T cell responses to AZD1222 COVID-19 vaccine. The study, taken as a whole, reports: Dominant at 160-218 and 743-854, vaccine-associated CD4 TCRs also spanned spike.

A remark on this clone: Its cognate antigen is unknown.

Clones were read by immunoSEQ multiplex PCR, and TCRdb kept only the in-frame ones, dropping some. This table holds roughly 80,000 clones, 90% found once. This sample comprised peripheral blood, obtained on day 0 of AZD1222 vaccination. The receptor was isolated from an adult in good health.

The CDR3 nucleotides are TGTGCCAGCTTAAGGACGTTCAACACTGAAGCTTTCTTT. Protein: CASLRTFNTEAFF. V is TRBV19 and J is TRBJ1-1; D unresolved. This CDR3 contains 13 residues. CDR1 is LNHDA, CDR2 SQIVND, per germline (reference sequence). V was cut by 9 bases and J by 2 bases, with 13 bases left in between.